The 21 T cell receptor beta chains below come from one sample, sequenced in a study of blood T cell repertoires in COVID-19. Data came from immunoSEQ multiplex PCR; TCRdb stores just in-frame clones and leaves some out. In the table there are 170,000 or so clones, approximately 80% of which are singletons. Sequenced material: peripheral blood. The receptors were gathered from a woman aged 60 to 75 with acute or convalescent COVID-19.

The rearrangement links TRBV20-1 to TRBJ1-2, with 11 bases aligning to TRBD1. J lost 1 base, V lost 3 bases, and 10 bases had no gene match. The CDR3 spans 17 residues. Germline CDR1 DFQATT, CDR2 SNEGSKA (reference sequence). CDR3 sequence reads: CSASGSLGQGVNYGYTF. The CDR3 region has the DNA TGCAGTGCTAGTGGCTCATTGGGACAGGGGGTTAACTATGGCTACACCTTC.

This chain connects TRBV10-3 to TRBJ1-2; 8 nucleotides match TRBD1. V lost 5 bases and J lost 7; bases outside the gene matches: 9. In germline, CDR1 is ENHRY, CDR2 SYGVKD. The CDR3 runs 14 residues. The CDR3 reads CAISPSGQDSGYTF. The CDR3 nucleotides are TGTGCCATCAGTCCCTCGGGACAGGACTCTGGCTACACCTTC.

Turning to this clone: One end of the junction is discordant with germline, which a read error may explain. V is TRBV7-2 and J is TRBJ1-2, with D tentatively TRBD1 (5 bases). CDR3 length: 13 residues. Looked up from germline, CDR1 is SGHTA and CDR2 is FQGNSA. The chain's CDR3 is CASSIATDYGYTF. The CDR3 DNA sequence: TGTGCCAGCAGCATAGCGACAGACTATGGCTACACCTTC.

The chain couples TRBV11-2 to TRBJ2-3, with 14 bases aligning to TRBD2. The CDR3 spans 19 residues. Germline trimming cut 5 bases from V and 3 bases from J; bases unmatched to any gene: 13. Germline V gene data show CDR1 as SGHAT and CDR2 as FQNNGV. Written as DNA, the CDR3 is TGTGCCAGCAGCCACCACCCCGGGACTAGCGGGGGAGCAACAGATACGCAGTATTTT. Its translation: CASSHHPGTSGGATDTQYF.

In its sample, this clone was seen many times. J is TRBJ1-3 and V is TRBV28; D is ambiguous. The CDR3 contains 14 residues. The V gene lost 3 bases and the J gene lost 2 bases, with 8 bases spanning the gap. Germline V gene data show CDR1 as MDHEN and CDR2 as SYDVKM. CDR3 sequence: CASSFAGAGNTIYF. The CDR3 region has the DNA TGTGCCAGCAGTTTTGCCGGGGCTGGAAACACCATATATTTT.

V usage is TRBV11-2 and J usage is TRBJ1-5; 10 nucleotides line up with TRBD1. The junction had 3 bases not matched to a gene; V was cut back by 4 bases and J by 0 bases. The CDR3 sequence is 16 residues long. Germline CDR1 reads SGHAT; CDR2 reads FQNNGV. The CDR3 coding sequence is TGTGCCAGCAGCTCAGGACAGGGGGTTAGCAATCAGCCCCAGCATTTT. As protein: CASSSGQGVSNQPQHF.

The CDR3 region is CASSFGTNQETQYF. In nucleotides, the CDR3 is TGTGCCAGCAGCTTCGGGACAAACCAAGAGACCCAGTACTTC. This chain links TRBV5-6 with TRBJ2-5, with D possibly TRBD1 on 6 matching bases. In germline, CDR1 is SGHDT, CDR2 YYEEEE. The V end was cut by 2 bases, the J end by 0 bases, with 8 bases between. The CDR3 has 14 amino acids.

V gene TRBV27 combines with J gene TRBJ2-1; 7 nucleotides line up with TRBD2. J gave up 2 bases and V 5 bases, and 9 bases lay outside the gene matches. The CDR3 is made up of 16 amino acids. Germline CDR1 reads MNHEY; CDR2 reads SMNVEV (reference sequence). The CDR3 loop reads CASSPSGRVTYNEQFF. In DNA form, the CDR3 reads TGTGCCAGCAGTCCCAGTGGGAGGGTGACCTACAATGAGCAGTTCTTC.

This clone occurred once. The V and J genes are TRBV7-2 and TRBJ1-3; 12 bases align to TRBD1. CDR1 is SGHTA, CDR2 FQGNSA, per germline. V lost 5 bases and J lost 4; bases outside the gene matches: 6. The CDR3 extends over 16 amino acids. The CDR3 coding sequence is TGTGCCAGCAGCCCGGGACAGGGGGCACCAGGAAACACCATATATTTT. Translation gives CASSPGQGAPGNTIYF.

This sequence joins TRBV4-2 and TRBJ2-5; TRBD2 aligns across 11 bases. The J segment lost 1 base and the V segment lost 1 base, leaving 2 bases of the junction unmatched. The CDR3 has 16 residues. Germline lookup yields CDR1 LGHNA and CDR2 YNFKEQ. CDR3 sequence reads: CASSQAGTSGQETQYF. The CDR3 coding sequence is TGTGCCAGCAGCCAAGCCGGGACTAGCGGCCAAGAGACCCAGTACTTC.

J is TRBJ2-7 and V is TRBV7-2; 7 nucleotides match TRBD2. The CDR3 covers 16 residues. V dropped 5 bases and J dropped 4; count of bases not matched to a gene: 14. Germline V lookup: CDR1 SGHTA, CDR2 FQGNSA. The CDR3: CASSPFGGGTSYEQYF. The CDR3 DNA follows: TGTGCCAGCAGCCCCTTTGGGGGGGGTACTTCTTACGAGCAGTACTTC. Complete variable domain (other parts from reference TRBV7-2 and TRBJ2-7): GAGVSQSPSNKVTEKGKDVELRCDPISGHTALYWYRQSLGQGLEFLIYFQGNSAPDKSGLPSDRFSAERTGGSVSTLTIQRTQQEDSAVYLCASSPFGGGTSYEQYFGPGTRLTVT.

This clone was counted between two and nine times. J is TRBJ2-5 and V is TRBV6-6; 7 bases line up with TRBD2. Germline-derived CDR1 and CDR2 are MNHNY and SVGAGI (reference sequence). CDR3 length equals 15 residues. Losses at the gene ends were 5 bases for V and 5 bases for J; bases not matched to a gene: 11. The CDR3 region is CASSLPSSGSETQYF. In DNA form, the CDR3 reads TGTGCCAGCAGTCTCCCGTCTAGCGGCTCTGAGACCCAGTACTTC.

The CDR3 coding sequence is TGTGCCAGCAGCCAGCTACAGGAGCAAGAGACCCAGTACTTC. This sequence encodes CASSQLQEQETQYF. The gene calls are TRBV7-9 and TRBJ2-5; D may be TRBD1 (5 bases). CDR3 length: 14 residues. Germline V lookup: CDR1 SEHNR, CDR2 FQNEAQ (reference sequence). The V end lost 5 bases, the J end lost 2 bases, and 12 bases lay between the germline ends.

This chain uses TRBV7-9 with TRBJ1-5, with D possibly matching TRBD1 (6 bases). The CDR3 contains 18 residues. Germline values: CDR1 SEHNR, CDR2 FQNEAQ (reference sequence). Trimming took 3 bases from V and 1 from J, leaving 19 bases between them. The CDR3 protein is CASSFAAGAKISNQPQHF. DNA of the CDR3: TGTGCCAGCAGCTTTGCGGCAGGGGCGAAGATAAGCAATCAGCCCCAGCATTTT.

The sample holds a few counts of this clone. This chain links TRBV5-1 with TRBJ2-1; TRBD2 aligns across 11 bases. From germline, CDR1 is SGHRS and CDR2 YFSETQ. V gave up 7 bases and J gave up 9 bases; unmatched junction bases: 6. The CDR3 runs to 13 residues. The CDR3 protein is CASGIAGGFEQFF. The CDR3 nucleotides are TGCGCCAGCGGGATAGCGGGGGGGTTTGAGCAGTTCTTC.

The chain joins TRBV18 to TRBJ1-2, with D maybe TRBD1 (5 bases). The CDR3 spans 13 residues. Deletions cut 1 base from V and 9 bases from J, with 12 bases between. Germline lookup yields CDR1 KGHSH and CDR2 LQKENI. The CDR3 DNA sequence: TGTGCCAGCTCACCACGGTATTTGGACAGCTACACCTTC. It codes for CASSPRYLDSYTF.

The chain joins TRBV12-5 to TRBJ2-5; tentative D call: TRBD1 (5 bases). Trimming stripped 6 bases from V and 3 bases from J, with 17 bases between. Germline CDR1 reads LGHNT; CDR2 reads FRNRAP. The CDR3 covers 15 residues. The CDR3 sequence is CASGATGSREETQYF. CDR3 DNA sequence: TGTGCTAGTGGGGCTACAGGTAGCCGAGAAGAGACCCAGTACTTC.

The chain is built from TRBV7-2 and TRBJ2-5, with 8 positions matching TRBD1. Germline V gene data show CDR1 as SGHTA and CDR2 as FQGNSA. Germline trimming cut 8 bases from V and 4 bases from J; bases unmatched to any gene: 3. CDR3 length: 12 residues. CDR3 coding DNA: TGTGCCAGCGGACAGGGCGGAGAGACCCAGTACTTC. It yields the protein CASGQGGETQYF.

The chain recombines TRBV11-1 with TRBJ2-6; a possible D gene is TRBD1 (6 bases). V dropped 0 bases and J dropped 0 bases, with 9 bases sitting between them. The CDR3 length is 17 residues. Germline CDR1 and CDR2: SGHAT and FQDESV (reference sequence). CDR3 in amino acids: CASSLARTVSGANVLTF. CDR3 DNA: TGTGCCAGCAGCTTAGCTAGGACAGTCTCTGGGGCCAACGTCCTGACTTTC.

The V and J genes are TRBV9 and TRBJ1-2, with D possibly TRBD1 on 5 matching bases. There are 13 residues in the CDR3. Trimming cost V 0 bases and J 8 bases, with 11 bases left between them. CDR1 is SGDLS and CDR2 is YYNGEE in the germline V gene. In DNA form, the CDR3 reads TGTGCCAGCAGCGTAGGGGGAGGGGCGGGCTACACCTTC. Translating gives CASSVGGGAGYTF.

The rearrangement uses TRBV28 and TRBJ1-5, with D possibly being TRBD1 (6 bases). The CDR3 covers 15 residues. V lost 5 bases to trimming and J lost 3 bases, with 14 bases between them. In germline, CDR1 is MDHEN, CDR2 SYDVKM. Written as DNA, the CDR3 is TGTGCCAGCAGTCCCCTACAGGGAGTCAATCAGCCCCAGCATTTT. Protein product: CASSPLQGVNQPQHF.